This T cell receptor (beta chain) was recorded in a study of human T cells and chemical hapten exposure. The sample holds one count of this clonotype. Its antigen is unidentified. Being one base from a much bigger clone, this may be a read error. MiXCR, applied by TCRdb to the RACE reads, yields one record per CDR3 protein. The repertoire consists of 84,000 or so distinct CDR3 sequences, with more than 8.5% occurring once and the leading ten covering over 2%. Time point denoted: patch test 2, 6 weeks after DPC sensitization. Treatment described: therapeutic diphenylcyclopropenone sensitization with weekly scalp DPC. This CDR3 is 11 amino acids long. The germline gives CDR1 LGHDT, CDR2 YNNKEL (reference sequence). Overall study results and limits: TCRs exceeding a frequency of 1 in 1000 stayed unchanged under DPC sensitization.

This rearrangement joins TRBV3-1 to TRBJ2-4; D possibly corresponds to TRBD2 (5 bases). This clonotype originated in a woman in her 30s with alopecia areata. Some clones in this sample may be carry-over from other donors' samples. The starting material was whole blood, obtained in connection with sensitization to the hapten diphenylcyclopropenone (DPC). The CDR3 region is CASSQGQEALF. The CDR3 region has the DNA TGTGCCAGCAGCCAAGGGCAGGAGGCCCTCTTC.